This T cell receptor (beta chain) was recorded in a study of T-cell memory formation after mild COVID-19. CDR1 SGHTA and CDR2 FQGTGA come from the germline V gene. This CDR3 spans 14 amino acids. Trimming pared 6 bases from V and 7 bases from J, leaving 18 bases between. One entry per CDR3 protein, called by TCRdb with MiXCR from the 5' RACE reads. The sample holds some 190,000 distinct CDR3 sequences, around 16% seen once. The receptor's source is an adult woman who had mild COVID-19 (a few samples of this study predate the infection). Cell type and time point are not known. The specimen sequenced was PBMCs or a T cell subset sorted from them (not recorded which). The rearrangement links TRBV7-3 to TRBJ1-1; the D is unclear. The CDR3 sequence: CASSLHLGPYEAFF. The CDR3 DNA is TGTGCCAGCAGTCTACATCTAGGACCCTATGAAGCTTTCTTT.